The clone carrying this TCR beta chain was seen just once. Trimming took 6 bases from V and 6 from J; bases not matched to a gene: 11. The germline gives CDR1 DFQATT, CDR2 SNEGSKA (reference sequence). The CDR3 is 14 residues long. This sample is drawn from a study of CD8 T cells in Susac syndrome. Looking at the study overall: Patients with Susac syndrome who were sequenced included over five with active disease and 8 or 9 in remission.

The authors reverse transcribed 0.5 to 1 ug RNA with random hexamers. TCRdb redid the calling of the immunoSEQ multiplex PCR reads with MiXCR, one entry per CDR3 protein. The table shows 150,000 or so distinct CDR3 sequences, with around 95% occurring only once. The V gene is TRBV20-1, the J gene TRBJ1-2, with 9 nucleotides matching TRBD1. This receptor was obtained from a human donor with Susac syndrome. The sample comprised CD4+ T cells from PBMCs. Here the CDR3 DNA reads TGCAGTGCCACCGTCTGGGACAGGGACAATGGCTACACCTTC. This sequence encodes CSATVWDRDNGYTF.